This TCR beta chain comes out of a study of T cell changes during pregnancy in multiple sclerosis. Sequenced by immunoSEQ multiplex PCR; TCRdb stores in-frame clones only, minus some. Counted here are fewer than 40,000 clones, roughly 90% occurring once; the ten biggest clones make up about 4.4%. The origin of this receptor is a female donor with multiple sclerosis, enrolled in a pregnancy study. The material sequenced was CD8+ T cells from peripheral blood mononuclear cells, taken after pregnancy.

The chain's CDR3 is CASSLARQAPIDGYTF. CDR3 coding DNA: TGTGCCAGCAGCTTAGCTCGACAGGCTCCTATTGATGGCTACACCTTC. The chain carries TRBV7-2 and TRBJ1-2, with a tentative D call TRBD1 (6 bases). Trimming cost V 0 bases and J 6 bases, with 17 bases left between them. This CDR3 has 16 residues. From germline, CDR1 is SGHTA and CDR2 FQGNSA.